This TCR beta chain was sequenced during a study of cytomegalovirus exposure and HLA in healthy donors. The PCR employed 60 Vbeta primers together with 13 Jbeta primers. Sequenced by immunoSEQ multiplex PCR; TCRdb stores in-frame clones only, minus some. The sample carries roughly 200,000 clones, over 80% recorded once. Looked up from germline, CDR1 is LNHDA and CDR2 is SQIVND (reference sequence). V dropped 4 bases and J dropped 4; count of bases not matched to a gene: 5. CDR3 length: 15 amino acids. The TCR originated in a man under 40 in good health and CMV-seronegative. The rearrangement joins TRBV19 to TRBJ1-5, with 9 nucleotides matching TRBD1. What was sequenced was PBMCs. CDR3 in DNA: TGTGCCAGTAGTACCGGACAGGGGAGGAATCAGCCCCAGCATTTT. As protein: CASSTGQGRNQPQHF.